The rows below give T cell receptor beta chains drawn from one sample of a study of cytomegalovirus exposure and HLA in healthy donors. The table came from immunoSEQ multiplex PCR; TCRdb's copy has only in-frame clones and leaves some out. Altogether around 92,000 clones are present, about 84% being singletons, with the ten largest covering approximately 2%. The sequenced material came from PBMCs. The receptors originated from a man younger than 35 in good health and CMV-seronegative. Both conserved end residues are part of each CDR3. A D gene is named only where the DNA matches it firmly. A row's size may be missing; if present it is once, few, many or a size class.

>TRBJ2-1|NA|TRBV7-8|NA
TGTGCCAGCAGCTCCGGACAGTCCTCCTACAATGAGCAGTTCTTC
CASSSGQSSYNEQFF
>TRBJ2-1|TRBD2|TRBV7-8|few
TGTGCCAGCAGCTTAGATCGGACTAGCGGGGGGGGTGAGCAGTTCTTC
CASSLDRTSGGGEQFF
>TRBJ2-1|TRBD1|TRBV10-3|few
TGTGCCATCACCGGCGACAGGGGGGATGTGAATGAGCAGTTCTTC
CAITGDRGDVNEQFF
>TRBJ1-6|TRBD1|TRBV7-9|NA
TGTGCCAGCAGCTTAAGTGACAGGGCGTATAATTCACCCCTCCACTTT
CASSLSDRAYNSPLHF
>TRBJ1-2|NA|TRBV7-2|NA
TGTGCCAGCAGCCCCTCCAGCGGTGGCTACACCTTC
CASSPSSGGYTF
>TRBJ2-7|NA|TRBV14|once
TGTGCCAGCAGCCCGCTTGGCCCTGACGAGCAGTACTTC
CASSPLGPDEQYF
>TRBJ2-5|TRBD2|TRBV30|NA
TGTGCCCGTTCGGAGGGCGGGGGGGCTCGGGAGACCCAGTACTTC
CARSEGGGARETQYF
>TRBJ2-2|TRBD2|TRBV7-8|NA
TGTGCCAGCAGCGGCGGGGGGACTAACACCGGGGAGCTGTTTTTT
CASSGGGTNTGELFF
>TRBJ2-3|TRBD1|TRBV9|once
TGTGCCAGCAGCCTTTCCTCCGGGACAGGGTTTGGAGATACGCAGTATTTT
CASSLSSGTGFGDTQYF
>TRBJ1-4|NA|TRBV12-5|NA
TGTGCTAGTGGTTTGGTACTGGGGGGGAATGAAAAACTGTTTTTT
CASGLVLGGNEKLFF
>TRBJ2-2|NA|TRBV4-1|NA
TGCGCCAGCAGCCAACTTGGGGCGGAGCTGTTTTTT
CASSQLGAELFF
>TRBJ1-2|NA|TRBV4-1|NA
TGCGCCAGCAGCCAAGATCTTGGAAGGGGATATGGCTACACCTTC
CASSQDLGRGYGYTF
>TRBJ2-7|NA|TRBV11-2|NA
TGTGCCAGCAGCTTAGATATCGGCAGGCTCTACGAGCAGTACTTC
CASSLDIGRLYEQYF
>TRBJ1-3|NA|TRBV6-5|NA
TGTGCCAGCAGTTATGGAGGGAATCCCCCTGGAAACACCATATATTTT
CASSYGGNPPGNTIYF
>TRBJ1-1|NA|TRBV6-6|few
TGTGCCAGCAGTTATGAGAGGGGGACTGAAGCTTTCTTT
CASSYERGTEAFF
>TRBJ2-7|NA|TRBV19|NA
TGTGCCAGTAGTCAATCCGGGACACACTCCTACGAGCAGTACTTC
CASSQSGTHSYEQYF
>TRBJ1-2|NA|TRBV5-4|NA
TGTGCCAGCAGCTTCCAGAACTATGGCTACACCTTC
CASSFQNYGYTF
>TRBJ1-4|TRBD1|TRBV10-3|NA
TGTGCCATCAGCGAACCGGGACAGGGCAATGAAAAACTGTTTTTT
CAISEPGQGNEKLFF
>TRBJ1-2|TRBD1|TRBV7-9|NA
TGTTCCAGCAGCTTAGCTGGGACAGGAGGGGGTTCCGTCTTC
CSSSLAGTGGGSVF
>TRBJ1-2|TRBD1|TRBV5-1|few
TGCGCCAGCAGCTCGGACAGGGGGTATACCTATGGCTACACCTTC
CASSSDRGYTYGYTF
>TRBJ2-5|NA|TRBV5-8|NA
TGTGCCAGCAGCTTTACAGGGACCTACGGGGAGACCCAGTACTTC
CASSFTGTYGETQYF
>TRBJ2-1|TRBD1|TRBV9|NA
TGTGCCAGCAGCCGGGACAGGAGAGGGAATGAGCAGTTCTTC
CASSRDRRGNEQFF
>TRBJ1-2|TRBD1|TRBV7-2|NA
TGTGCCAGCAGCGCTATCGAAAGGGGGCCCGATTCATTC
CASSAIERGPDSF
>TRBJ1-5|NA|TRBV7-2|NA
TGTGCCAGCAGCCTGAGTATGGGAGACAATCAGCCCCAGCATTTT
CASSLSMGDNQPQHF
>TRBJ1-2|NA|TRBV27|NA
TGTGCCAGCAGTTTAAACCGGGTGAATGGCTACACCTTC
CASSLNRVNGYTF
>TRBJ2-2|NA|TRBV4-1|NA
TGCGCCAGCAGCCAAGTGTTAGGGGGAGCCGGGGAGCTGTTTTTT
CASSQVLGGAGELFF
>TRBJ2-2|NA|TRBV28|NA
TGTGCCAGCAGGTCTAACACCGGGGAGCTGTTTTTT
CASRSNTGELFF